These 20 T cell receptor beta chains came from one sample sequenced in a study of Graves' ophthalmopathy and Graves' hyperthyroidism. RNA transcripts provided the template for amplifying TCR beta CDR3 regions. HTBI-primed first-round RT-PCR preceded second-round multiplex PCR. TCRdb passed the multiplex PCR reads through MiXCR, listing each CDR3 protein once. The table has 45,000 to 60,000 distinct CDR3 sequences, about half seen once. Sample: peripheral blood. These receptor sequences come from an adult woman with Graves' ophthalmopathy.

The V gene is TRBV7-8, the J gene TRBJ2-5, with 10 bases identical to TRBD1. The trim removed 7 bases at V and 3 bases at J, leaving 8 bases unmatched. CDR3 length equals 15 residues. Germline V gives CDR1 SGHVS, CDR2 FQNEAQ. CDR3 sequence reads: CASTSGTGEEETQYF. In DNA form, the CDR3 reads TGTGCCAGCACCTCCGGGACAGGGGAGGAAGAGACCCAGTACTTC.

The sample holds many counts of this clonotype. The chain employs TRBV6-2 or TRBV6-3 and TRBJ1-2; D is unclear. CDR3 length: 13 amino acids. With 5 bases removed from V and 4 bases from J, the gap between germline ends came to 11 bases. CDR1 MNHEY and CDR2 SVGEGT come from the germline V gene. CDR3 sequence (DNA): TGTGCCAGCAGTAACGACGTGTCCTATGGCTACACCTTC. It codes for CASSNDVSYGYTF.

The V and J genes are TRBV20-1 and TRBJ2-1; possible D gene TRBD1, 5 bases. Trimming removed 4 bases at V and 6 bases at J, with 10 bases between. The CDR3 covers 12 residues. The germline CDR1 and CDR2 sequences are DFQATT and SNEGSKA (reference sequence). CDR3 sequence (DNA): TGCAGTGCTATATCAGGGCTCAATGAGCAGTTCTTC. Protein sequence: CSAISGLNEQFF.

To note about this clonotype: This may arise from a read error, as a much more abundant clone is one base away. The gene calls are TRBV6-2 or TRBV6-3 and TRBJ1-1, with D perhaps TRBD1 (5 bases). The CDR3 loop spans 15 amino acids. Germline CDR1 is MNHEY and CDR2 is SVGEGT. CDR3 protein: CASSYSRGGNTKAFF. DNA for the CDR3: TGTGCCAGCAGTTACTCCCGGGGCGGGAACACTAAAGCTTTCTTT.

In DNA form, the CDR3 reads TGTGCCAGCCCGGGGCAGGGGAAGGGCGAGCAGTACTTC. It specifies CASPGQGKGEQYF. J is TRBJ2-7 and V is TRBV14; maybe TRBD1 (6 bases). Trimming left V 8 bases short and J 6 bases short, with 17 bases between. The CDR3 consists of 13 residues. Looked up from germline, CDR1 is SGHDN and CDR2 is FVKESK. The whole variable domain, remainder taken from reference TRBV14 and TRBJ2-7, is EAGVTQFPSHSVIEKGQTVTLRCDPISGHDNLYWYRRVMGKEIKFLLHFVKESKQDESGMPNNRFLAERTGGTYSTLKVQPAELEDSGVYFCASPGQGKGEQYFGPGTRLTVT.

This clonotype was recorded many times. The V call is TRBV11-2, the J call TRBJ2-5; D not certain. Trimming left V 5 bases short and J 5 bases short, with 18 bases between. CDR1 SGHAT and CDR2 FQNNGV come from the germline V gene. This CDR3 has 15 residues. The CDR3 sequence: CASSQTVLSRETQYF. CDR3 sequence (DNA): TGTGCCAGCAGCCAAACGGTACTGTCGCGGGAGACCCAGTACTTC.

This clonotype was observed many times. A junction boundary mismatches the germline segment, possibly from a read error. The rearrangement uses TRBV9 and TRBJ2-3, with TRBD2 matching over 11 bases. CDR1 is SGDLS, CDR2 YYNGEE, per germline. The CDR3 covers 15 residues. CDR3 protein: CATATGTSGTDTRYF. The CDR3, as DNA: TGTGCCACCGCGACCGGGACTAGCGGCACAGATACGCGGTATTTT. Complete variable domain (other parts from reference TRBV9 and TRBJ2-3): DSGVTQTPKHLITATGQRVTLRCSPRSGDLSVYWYQQSLDQGLQFLIQYYNGEERAKGNILERFSAQQFPDLHSELNLSSLELGDSALYFCATATGTSGTDTRYFGPGTRLTVL.

This clonotype has ten or more counts. The chain links TRBV9 to TRBJ1-1; the D is unclear. The V gene lost 0 bases and the J gene lost 2 bases, with 5 bases spanning the gap. This CDR3 is built from 13 residues. The germline V gene has CDR1 SGDLS and CDR2 YYNGEE. CDR3 in amino acids: CASSVGDNTEAFF. The DNA of the CDR3 is TGTGCCAGCAGCGTAGGAGATAACACTGAAGCTTTCTTT.

At least ten counts were recorded for this clonotype. The chain carries TRBV6-5 and TRBJ1-3; D may be TRBD1 (5 bases). CDR1 MNHEY and CDR2 SVGAGI come from the germline V gene. This CDR3 region has 16 residues. V lost 6 bases to trimming and J lost 5 bases, with 20 bases between them. The CDR3 sequence: CASSPWGDAGRNTIYF. The CDR3 DNA follows: TGTGCCAGCAGCCCTTGGGGGGACGCTGGGCGAAACACCATATATTTT.

The chain has TRBV9 and TRBJ1-6; 7 bases agree with TRBD1. Germline CDR1 SGDLS, CDR2 YYNGEE. The CDR3 loop spans 15 amino acids. V lost 4 bases, J lost 6 bases, and 7 bases stayed unmatched. DNA of the CDR3: TGTGCCAGCAGCACCAAGGGACAGACTAATTCACCCCTCCACTTT. This encodes CASSTKGQTNSPLHF.

This clonotype appeared many times. The rearrangement uses TRBV20-1 and TRBJ2-5, with D possibly TRBD2 on 6 matching bases. Germline V gene data show CDR1 as DFQATT and CDR2 as SNEGSKA (reference sequence). The length of the CDR3 is 14 residues. The V end was cut by 0 bases, the J end by 4 bases, with 12 bases between. The CDR3 DNA reads as TGCAGTGCTAGAGACGGGAGAGGGTCAGAGACCCAGTACTTC. Its translation: CSARDGRGSETQYF.

This chain connects TRBV5-4 to TRBJ2-3; 10 positions agree with TRBD1. CDR1 is SGHNT and CDR2 is YYREEE in the germline V gene (reference sequence). Unmatched junction bases numbered 6, after V lost 4 bases and J lost 4 bases. The CDR3 has 15 residues. CDR3 sequence (DNA): TGTGCCAGCAGCGTGGACGGGACAGGGGCAGATACGCAGTATTTT. This sequence encodes CASSVDGTGADTQYF. The whole variable domain, remainder taken from reference TRBV5-4 and TRBJ2-3, is ETGVTQSPTHLIKTRGQQVTLRCSSQSGHNTVSWYQQALGQGPQFIFQYYREEENGRGNFPPRFSGLQFPNYSSELNVNALELDDSALYLCASSVDGTGADTQYFGPGTRLTVL.

The rearrangement joins TRBV20-1 to TRBJ2-7; maybe TRBD2 (5 bases). The germline CDR1 and CDR2 sequences are DFQATT and SNEGSKA (reference sequence). Deletions cut 8 bases from V and 3 bases from J, with 17 bases between. The CDR3 has 13 residues. The CDR3: CSLFQEVGYEQYF. Written as DNA, the CDR3 is TGCAGTTTATTCCAGGAGGTTGGCTACGAGCAGTACTTC.

As regards this clonotype: This may be a read error, as it is one base from a much larger clone. The CDR3 does not end in the conserved phenylalanine or tryptophan, so this is likely a read error. V usage is TRBV6-5 and J usage is TRBJ2-2; 15 bases fit TRBD2. Trimming removed 4 bases from V and 4 bases from J; junction bases left unmatched: 1. The CDR3 covers 16 residues. Germline CDR1 and CDR2: MNHEY and SVGAGI. CDR3 residues: CASSWTSGRATGELFL. The CDR3 DNA follows: TGTGCCAGCAGTTGGACTAGCGGGAGGGCCACCGGGGAGCTGTTTCTT.

The table lists this clonotype with many counts. The rearrangement links TRBV7-9 to TRBJ2-3, with 10 bases matching TRBD2. Trimming removed 5 bases from V and 2 bases from J; junction bases left unmatched: 16. The CDR3 is 19 residues long. From germline, CDR1 is SEHNR and CDR2 FQNEAQ (reference sequence). CDR3 DNA: TGTGCCAGCAGCCCACCTCTAGCGGGAGTTTCCACCCCCACAGATACGCAGTATTTT. Its translation is CASSPPLAGVSTPTDTQYF.

J is TRBJ1-1 and V is TRBV6-5, with D possibly being TRBD1 (6 bases). The CDR3 runs 11 residues. In germline, CDR1 is MNHEY, CDR2 SVGAGI. With 5 bases removed from V and 7 bases from J, the gap between germline ends came to 8 bases. CDR3 DNA sequence: TGTGCCAGCAGTACAGGGAATGAAGCTTTCTTT. Encoded protein: CASSTGNEAFF.

On this clonotype: Because the CDR3's place on the DNA is in doubt, the DNA is left out and the CDR3 is given as listed by TCRdb. The CDR3 loop reads CSADRAGRETQYFGPGTQYF. The J gene is TRBJ2-3, the V gene TRBV20-1; the table's TRBD2 call for D was not verified on the DNA. A total of 20 residues make up the CDR3, ends included. Germline V lookup: CDR1 DFQATT, CDR2 SNEGSKA (reference sequence).

This clonotype occurred many times. The CDR3 DNA reads TGTGCCAGCAGCTACCGGGACACGACAACCTACGAGCAGTACTTC. Translation: CASSYRDTTTYEQYF. The J gene is TRBJ2-7, the V gene TRBV12-3 or TRBV12-4; D is possibly TRBD1 (6 bases). There are 15 residues in the CDR3. Trimming removed 6 bases at V and 2 bases at J, with 17 bases between.

The chain has TRBV9 and TRBJ1-6; the match to TRBD1 covers 7 bases. Germline-derived CDR1 and CDR2 are SGDLS and YYNGEE. V lost 3 bases to trimming and J lost 4 bases; unmatched junction nucleotides: 4. The CDR3 covers 15 residues. The CDR3 coding sequence is TGTGCCAGCAGCGGACAGGGTGATTATAATTCACCCCTCCACTTT. Translated, it gives CASSGQGDYNSPLHF.

The CDR3 protein is CANSKREGSYEQYF. CDR3 coding DNA: TGTGCCAACTCCAAGCGGGAGGGATCCTACGAGCAGTACTTC. This sequence joins TRBV6-1 and TRBJ2-7, with TRBD2 matching 10 bases. V lost 10 bases to trimming and J lost 1 base; unmatched junction nucleotides: 7. This CDR3 has 14 amino acids. From germline, CDR1 is MNHNS and CDR2 SASEGT.